This TCR beta chain is from a study of response to subunit inactivated influenza vaccine. Points from the study as a whole: T cells newly recruited by each seasonal influenza vaccination are few, the authors suggested.

TCRdb processed the RT-PCR reads anew with MiXCR; each CDR3 protein has one entry. The sample consists of 150,000 or so distinct CDR3 sequences, about 11% of them appearing once. Deletions cut 5 bases from V and 4 bases from J, with 6 bases between. The CDR3 has 11 amino acids. Germline CDR1 reads SGHKS; CDR2 reads YYEKEE (reference sequence). As for this clonotype: Antigen specificity is unknown.

The rearrangement uses TRBV5-5 and TRBJ1-2; D not resolved. The sequencing used non-naive T cells sorted from PBMCs, collected roughly 47 days after vaccination. The receptor comes from a man aged 45-60 years who received an inactivated influenza vaccine. The CDR3 DNA reads TGTGCCAGCAGTCTTAGCTATGGCTACACCTTC. Its translation is CASSLSYGYTF.